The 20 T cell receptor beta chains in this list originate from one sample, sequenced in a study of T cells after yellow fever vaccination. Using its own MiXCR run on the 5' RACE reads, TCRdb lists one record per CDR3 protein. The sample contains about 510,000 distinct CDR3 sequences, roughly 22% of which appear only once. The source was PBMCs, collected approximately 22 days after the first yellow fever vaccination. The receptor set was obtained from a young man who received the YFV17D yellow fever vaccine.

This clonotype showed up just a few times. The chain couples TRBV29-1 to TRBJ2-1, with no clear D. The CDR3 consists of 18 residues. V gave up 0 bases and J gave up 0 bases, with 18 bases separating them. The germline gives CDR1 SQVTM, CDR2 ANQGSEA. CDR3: CSVEDLETAPSSYNEQFF. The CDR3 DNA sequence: TGCAGCGTTGAAGATCTCGAGACGGCCCCGAGCTCCTACAATGAGCAGTTCTTC.

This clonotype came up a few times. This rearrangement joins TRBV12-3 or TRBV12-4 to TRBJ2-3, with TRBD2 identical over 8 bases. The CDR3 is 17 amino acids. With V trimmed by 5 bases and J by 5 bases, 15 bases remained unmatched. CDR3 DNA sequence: TGTGCCAGCAGTCCCCGCGTGGTTCGGGGGGGGGGAGATACGCAGTATTTT. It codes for CASSPRVVRGGGDTQYF.

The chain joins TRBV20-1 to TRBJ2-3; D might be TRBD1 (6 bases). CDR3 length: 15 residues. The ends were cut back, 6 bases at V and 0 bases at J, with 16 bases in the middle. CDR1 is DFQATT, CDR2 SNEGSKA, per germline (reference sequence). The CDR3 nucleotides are TGCAGTGCAAACAGGGCGTTTAGAAGCACAGATACGCAGTATTTT. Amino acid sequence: CSANRAFRSTDTQYF.

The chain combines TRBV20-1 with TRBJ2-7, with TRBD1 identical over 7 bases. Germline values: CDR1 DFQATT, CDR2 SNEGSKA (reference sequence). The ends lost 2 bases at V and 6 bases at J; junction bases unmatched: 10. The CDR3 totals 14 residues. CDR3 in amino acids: CSARNNRGPGEQYV. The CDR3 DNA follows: TGCAGTGCTAGAAATAACAGGGGCCCCGGCGAGCAGTACGTC.

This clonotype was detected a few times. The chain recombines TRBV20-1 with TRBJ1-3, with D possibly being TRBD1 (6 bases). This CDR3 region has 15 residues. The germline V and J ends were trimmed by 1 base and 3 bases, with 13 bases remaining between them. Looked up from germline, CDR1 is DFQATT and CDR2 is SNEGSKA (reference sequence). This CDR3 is CSARGGALRGNTIYF. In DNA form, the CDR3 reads TGCAGTGCTAGAGGGGGGGCCTTGCGTGGAAACACCATATATTTT.

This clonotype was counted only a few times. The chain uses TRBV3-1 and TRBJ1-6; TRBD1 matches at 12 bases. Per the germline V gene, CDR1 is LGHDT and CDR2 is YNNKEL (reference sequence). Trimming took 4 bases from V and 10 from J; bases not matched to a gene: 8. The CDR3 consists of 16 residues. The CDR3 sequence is CASSPGQGALKSPLHF. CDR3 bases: TGTGCCAGCAGCCCGGGACAGGGGGCCTTAAAGTCACCCCTCCACTTT.

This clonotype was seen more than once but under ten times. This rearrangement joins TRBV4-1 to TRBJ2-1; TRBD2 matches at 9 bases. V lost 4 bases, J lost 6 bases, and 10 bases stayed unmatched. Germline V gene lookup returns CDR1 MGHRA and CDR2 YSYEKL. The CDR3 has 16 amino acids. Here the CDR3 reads CASSPSSGLAPNEQFF. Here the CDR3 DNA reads TGCGCCAGCAGCCCCTCCTCGGGACTAGCCCCCAATGAGCAGTTCTTC.

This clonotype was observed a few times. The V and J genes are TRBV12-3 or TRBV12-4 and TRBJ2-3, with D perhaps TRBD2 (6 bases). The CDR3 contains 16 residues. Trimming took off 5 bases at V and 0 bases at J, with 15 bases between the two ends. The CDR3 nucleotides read TGTGCCAGCAGTCCGGAGCGGGCCCCTAGCACAGATACGCAGTATTTT. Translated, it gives CASSPERAPSTDTQYF.

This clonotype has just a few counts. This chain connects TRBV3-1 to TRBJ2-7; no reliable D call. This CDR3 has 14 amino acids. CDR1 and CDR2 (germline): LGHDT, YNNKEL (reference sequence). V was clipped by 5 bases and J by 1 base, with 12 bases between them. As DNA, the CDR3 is TGTGCCAGCAGCGTAGACACGGCATCCTACGAGCAGTACTTC. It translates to CASSVDTASYEQYF.

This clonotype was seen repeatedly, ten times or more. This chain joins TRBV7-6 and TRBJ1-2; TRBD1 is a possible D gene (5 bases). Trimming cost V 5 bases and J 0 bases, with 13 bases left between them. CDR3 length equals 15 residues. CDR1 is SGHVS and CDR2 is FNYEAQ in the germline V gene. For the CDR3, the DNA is TGTGCCAGCAGCCCCGGGGGGGTAGCTAACTATGGCTACACCTTC. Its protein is CASSPGGVANYGYTF.

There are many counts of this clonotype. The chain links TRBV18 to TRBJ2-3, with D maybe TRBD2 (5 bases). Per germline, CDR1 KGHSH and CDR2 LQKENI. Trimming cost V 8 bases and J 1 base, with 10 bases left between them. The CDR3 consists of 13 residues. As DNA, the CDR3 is TGTGCCAGCAGCCCGCGGGGCACAGATACGCAGTATTTT. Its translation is CASSPRGTDTQYF.

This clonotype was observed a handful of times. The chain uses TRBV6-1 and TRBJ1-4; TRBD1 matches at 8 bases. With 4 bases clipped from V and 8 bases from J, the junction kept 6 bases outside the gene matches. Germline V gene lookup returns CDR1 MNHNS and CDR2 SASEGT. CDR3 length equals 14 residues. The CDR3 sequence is CASSGRGPGEKLFF. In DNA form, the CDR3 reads TGTGCCAGCAGTGGCAGGGGGCCTGGCGAAAAACTGTTTTTT.

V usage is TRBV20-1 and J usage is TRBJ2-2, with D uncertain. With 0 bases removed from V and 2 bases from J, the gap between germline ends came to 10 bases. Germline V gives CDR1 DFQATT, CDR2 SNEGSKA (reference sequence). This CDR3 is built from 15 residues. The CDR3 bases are TGCAGTGCTAGAGATTGGAACTCTAACACCGGGGAGCTGTTTTTT. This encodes CSARDWNSNTGELFF.

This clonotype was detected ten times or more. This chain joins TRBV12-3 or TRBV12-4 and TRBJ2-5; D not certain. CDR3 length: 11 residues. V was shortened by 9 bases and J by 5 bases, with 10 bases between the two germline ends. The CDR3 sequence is CASGVGETQYF. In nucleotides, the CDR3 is TGTGCCAGTGGGGTCGGGGAGACCCAGTACTTC.

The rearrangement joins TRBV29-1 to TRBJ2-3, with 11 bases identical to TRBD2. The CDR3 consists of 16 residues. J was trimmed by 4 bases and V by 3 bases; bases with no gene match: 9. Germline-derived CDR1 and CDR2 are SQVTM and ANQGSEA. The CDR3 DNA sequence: TGCAGCGTTGACCTAGCGGGGGGCCCTCCCCCAGATACGCAGTATTTT. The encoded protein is CSVDLAGGPPPDTQYF.

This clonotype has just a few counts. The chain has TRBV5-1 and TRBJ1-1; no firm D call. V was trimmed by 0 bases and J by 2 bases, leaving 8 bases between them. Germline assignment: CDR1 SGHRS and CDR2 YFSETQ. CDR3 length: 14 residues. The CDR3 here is CASSLGAVNTEAFF. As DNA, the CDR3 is TGCGCCAGCAGCTTGGGGGCTGTAAACACTGAAGCTTTCTTT.

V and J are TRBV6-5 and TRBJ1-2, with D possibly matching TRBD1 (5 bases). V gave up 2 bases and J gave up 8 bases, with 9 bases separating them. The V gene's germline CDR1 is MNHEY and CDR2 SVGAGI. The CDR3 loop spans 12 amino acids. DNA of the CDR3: TGTGCCAGCAGTTACCGAGGGGACGGCTACACCTTC. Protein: CASSYRGDGYTF.

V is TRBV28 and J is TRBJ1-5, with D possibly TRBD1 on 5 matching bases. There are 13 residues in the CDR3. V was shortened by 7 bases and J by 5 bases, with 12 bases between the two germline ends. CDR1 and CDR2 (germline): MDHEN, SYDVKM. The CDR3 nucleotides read TGTGCCAGCACCTGGGGCAGTCATCAGCCCCAGCATTTT. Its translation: CASTWGSHQPQHF.

The CDR3 DNA reads TGTGCCAGCAGCCAAGAGAGGGACGGGGGCAATCAGCCCCAGCATTTT. This translates into CASSQERDGGNQPQHF. The rearrangement uses TRBV4-2 and TRBJ1-5; D might be TRBD1 (5 bases). There are 16 residues in the CDR3. The germline CDR1 and CDR2 sequences are LGHNA and YNFKEQ. V shed 0 bases and J shed 2 bases, with 11 bases lying between them.

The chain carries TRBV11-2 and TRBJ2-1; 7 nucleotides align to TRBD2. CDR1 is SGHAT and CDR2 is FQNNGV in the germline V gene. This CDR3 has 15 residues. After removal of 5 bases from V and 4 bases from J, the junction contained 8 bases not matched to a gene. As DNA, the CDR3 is TGTGCCAGCAGCCCACCCGTGGGGGGGTACAATGAGCAGTTCTTC. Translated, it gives CASSPPVGGYNEQFF.